This T cell receptor beta chain originates from a study of T cell responses to AZD1222 COVID-19 vaccine. Germline CDR1 and CDR2: KGHSH and LQKENI. This CDR3 spans 17 amino acids. The trim removed 3 bases at V and 4 bases at J, leaving 12 bases unmatched. Study conclusions and caveats: Nearly half of the spike-specific TCRs reportedly recognize variant regions that carry no mutations.

Clones were sequenced by immunoSEQ multiplex PCR, and TCRdb holds only the in-frame ones, with some missing. The sample lists more than 150,000 clones; approximately 90% were seen once. Comment on this clone: No antigen is known for it.

The source of this sequence is an adult in good health. Sequencing used peripheral blood, obtained on day 0 of AZD1222 vaccination. The V call is TRBV18, the J call TRBJ2-1; 7 bases are shared with TRBD1. The CDR3 loop reads CASSPIAGTAAYNEQFF. The CDR3 DNA reads TGTGCCAGCTCACCGATCGCCGGGACAGCCGCATACAATGAGCAGTTCTTC.